The 28 T cell receptor beta chains reported below all come from one sample, sequenced in a study of PD-1 blockade in classical Hodgkin lymphoma. Time point defined: newly diagnosed, previously untreated cHL patient sample. CD4+ T cells were purified from thawed PBMCs by negative selection. The assay was immunoSEQ multiplex PCR, and TCRdb's table has in-frame clones only and misses some. Found here are under 40,000 clones, around 89% of them singletons; the top ten hold around 1.3%. The sample consisted of CD4+ T cells from blood. These receptors were collected from a human donor with classical Hodgkin lymphoma.

This rearrangement joins TRBV13 to TRBJ1-6; D gene unclear. This CDR3 is built from 12 residues. Germline loops: CDR1 PRHDT, CDR2 FYEKMQ (reference sequence). V gave up 2 bases and J gave up 8 bases, with 4 bases separating them. CDR3 sequence: CASSLRHSPLHF. DNA of the CDR3: TGTGCCAGCAGCTTAAGACATTCACCCCTCCACTTT.

This chain joins TRBV5-1 and TRBJ2-1; D gene unclear. Trimming stripped 4 bases from V and 4 bases from J, with 9 bases between. Germline values: CDR1 SGHRS, CDR2 YFSETQ. CDR3 size: 13 residues. CDR3 coding DNA: TGCGCCAGCAGCGGGGAACTTTACAATGAGCAGTTCTTC. Translation gives CASSGELYNEQFF.

The chain employs TRBV4-1 and TRBJ2-1, with 11 positions matching TRBD2. V gave up 2 bases and J gave up 13 bases; unmatched junction bases: 4. CDR1 is MGHRA, CDR2 YSYEKL, per germline. The CDR3 is 13 amino acids. CDR3 region: CASSQLAGGPQFF. The CDR3 region has the DNA TGCGCCAGCAGCCAATTAGCGGGAGGGCCCCAGTTCTTC.

The chain joins TRBV7-3 to TRBJ2-7; D uncertain. This CDR3 comprises 14 residues. The germline V gene has CDR1 SGHTA and CDR2 FQGTGA. Deletions cut 3 bases from V and 3 bases from J, with 12 bases between. Here the CDR3 reads CASSLIRPNYEQYF. The CDR3 DNA reads TGTGCCAGCAGCTTGATTAGGCCGAACTACGAGCAGTACTTC.

This chain connects TRBV10-1 to TRBJ2-3; D might be TRBD2 (6 bases). Germline V gene data show CDR1 as WNHNN and CDR2 as SYGVQD (reference sequence). V lost 5 bases and J 5 bases, leaving 20 bases between the germline ends. The CDR3 sequence is 16 residues long. CDR3 in DNA: TGCGCCAGCAGTTCATCCGGGACTCACGGAGGAGATACGCAGTATTTT. Protein: CASSSSGTHGGDTQYF.

The chain is built from TRBV5-1 and TRBJ1-5; D is unresolved. Germline V gene lookup returns CDR1 SGHRS and CDR2 YFSETQ. Trimming cost V 0 bases and J 9 bases, with 10 bases left between them. The CDR3 spans 13 residues. CDR3: CASSLVPPAPQHF. The CDR3 region has the DNA TGCGCCAGCAGCTTGGTTCCTCCGGCGCCCCAGCATTTT.

This clone was counted between two and nine times. The rearrangement joins TRBV19 to TRBJ1-2; tentative D call: TRBD1 (5 bases). The CDR3 is 13 residues long. Looked up from germline, CDR1 is LNHDA and CDR2 is SQIVND (reference sequence). Trimming shortened V by 5 bases and J by 6 bases, and 13 bases separated the two germline ends. The CDR3 sequence is CASSHGRGDGYTF. Written as DNA, the CDR3 is TGTGCCAGTAGTCACGGTCGGGGGGATGGCTACACCTTC.

The rearrangement uses TRBV6-5 and TRBJ1-1; 9 bases match TRBD1. The CDR3 sequence is 15 residues long. V was pared by 6 bases and J by 6 bases, with 11 bases of the junction left unmatched. Germline assignment: CDR1 MNHEY and CDR2 SVGAGI. The CDR3 region is CASRLSDRGLAEAFF. The CDR3 DNA is TGTGCCAGCAGACTCTCAGACAGGGGGTTGGCTGAAGCTTTCTTT.

J is TRBJ1-2 and V is TRBV6-1, with a weak D call TRBD1 (6 bases). The V and J ends lost 6 bases and 7 bases respectively, with 18 bases between them. Germline assignment: CDR1 MNHNS and CDR2 SASEGT. This CDR3 contains 14 residues. The CDR3 here is CASSEGGGVSGYTF. In DNA, the CDR3 is TGTGCCAGCAGCGAGGGAGGGGGGGTGAGTGGCTACACCTTC.

V is TRBV5-4 and J is TRBJ2-3, with 11 bases that match TRBD2. CDR1 is SGHNT, CDR2 YYREEE, per germline (reference sequence). V lost 2 bases and J lost 0; bases outside the gene matches: 5. This CDR3 spans 17 amino acids. CDR3 nucleotides: TGTGCCAGCAGCTTCGGACTAGCGGGTACTAGCACAGATACGCAGTATTTT. Amino acid sequence: CASSFGLAGTSTDTQYF. The variable domain in full, with the rest retrieved from reference TRBV5-4 and TRBJ2-3, is ETGVTQSPTHLIKTRGQQVTLRCSSQSGHNTVSWYQQALGQGPQFIFQYYREEENGRGNFPPRFSGLQFPNYSSELNVNALELDDSALYLCASSFGLAGTSTDTQYFGPGTRLTVL.

This clone occurred once. V gene TRBV5-1 combines with J gene TRBJ2-1, with D unclear. The CDR3 length is 15 residues. Germline V gene data show CDR1 as SGHRS and CDR2 as YFSETQ. Trimming left V 2 bases short and J 7 bases short, with 16 bases between. CDR3 sequence reads: CASSFEPQRVNEQFF. The CDR3 coding sequence is TGCGCCAGCAGCTTCGAGCCCCAAAGGGTGAATGAGCAGTTCTTC.

This clone was seen a few times. The chain joins TRBV9 to TRBJ1-3; unclear D gene. Trimming pared 0 bases from V and 0 bases from J, leaving 13 bases between. Per the germline V gene, CDR1 is SGDLS and CDR2 is YYNGEE. CDR3 length: 17 residues. CDR3 sequence (DNA): TGTGCCAGCAGCGTAGTCCCAGATCTTAGCTCTGGAAACACCATATATTTT. This sequence encodes CASSVVPDLSSGNTIYF.

The rearrangement joins TRBV7-8 to TRBJ2-2; 11 bases map to TRBD2. Germline CDR1 is SGHVS and CDR2 is FQNEAQ. This CDR3 has 16 amino acids. J gave up 5 bases and V 4 bases, and 6 bases lay outside the gene matches. The CDR3 is CASSSTSGGGTGELFF. Here the CDR3 DNA reads TGTGCCAGCAGCTCCACTAGCGGGGGAGGGACCGGGGAGCTGTTTTTT.

The table lists this clone with a count of one. The gene calls are TRBV30 and TRBJ1-4; no clear D gene. This CDR3 region has 14 residues. Trimming stripped 0 bases from V and 8 bases from J, with 13 bases between. The germline V gene has CDR1 GTSNPN and CDR2 SVGIG (reference sequence). CDR3 sequence (DNA): TGTGCCTGGAGTGTTCCAGGATTCGGGGAAAAACTGTTTTTT. The encoded protein is CAWSVPGFGEKLFF.

This chain links TRBV5-1 with TRBJ2-3, with 7 bases lining up with TRBD2. CDR3 length: 16 residues. The germline CDR1 and CDR2 sequences are SGHRS and YFSETQ. Unmatched junction bases numbered 10, after V lost 4 bases and J lost 2 bases. CDR3 nucleotide sequence: TGCGCCAGCAGCCTGGAGAGCGGGGCCTTCACAGATACGCAGTATTTT. Its protein product is CASSLESGAFTDTQYF.

The chain couples TRBV27 to TRBJ1-1; D may be TRBD1 (5 bases). Trimming took off 6 bases at V and 2 bases at J, with 7 bases between the two ends. Germline CDR1 is MNHEY and CDR2 is SMNVEV (reference sequence). The CDR3 has 12 amino acids. CDR3 sequence: CASSRVNTEAFF. The CDR3 DNA reads as TGTGCCAGCAGCAGGGTCAACACTGAAGCTTTCTTT.

The chain recombines TRBV11-3 with TRBJ1-3; D not resolved. The germline V and J ends were trimmed by 2 bases and 7 bases, with 15 bases remaining between them. This CDR3 comprises 15 residues. Germline lookup yields CDR1 SGHNT and CDR2 YENEEA. CDR3: CASSLRVGERNTIYF. The CDR3 region has the DNA TGTGCCAGCAGCTTAAGAGTGGGTGAAAGGAACACCATATATTTT.

V gene TRBV27 combines with J gene TRBJ2-7, with 12 positions matching TRBD2. In germline, CDR1 is MNHEY, CDR2 SMNVEV (reference sequence). Trimming cost V 6 bases and J 4 bases; bases outside gene matches: 19. The CDR3 spans 19 residues. In nucleotides, the CDR3 is TGTGCCAGCAGGACTAGCGGGAGAGGTATGCGTACCTTCCCTTACGAGCAGTACTTC. It is translated as CASRTSGRGMRTFPYEQYF.

The chain carries TRBV15 and TRBJ1-1, with D perhaps TRBD1 (5 bases). Germline V gives CDR1 LNHNV, CDR2 YYDKDF (reference sequence). With 8 bases removed from V and 1 base from J, the gap between germline ends came to 11 bases. This CDR3 comprises 13 residues. CDR3 DNA: TGTGCCACCCGGCCGGGGGAGAACACTGAAGCTTTCTTT. Translated: CATRPGENTEAFF.

Only one count was recorded for this clone. The chain employs TRBV6-5 and TRBJ1-2, with D hard to call. CDR3 length equals 15 residues. V shed 0 bases and J shed 4 bases, with 12 bases lying between them. Germline V gene sequence: CDR1 MNHEY, CDR2 SVGAGI. The CDR3 loop reads CASSYSGLLTYGYTF. The CDR3 DNA reads as TGTGCCAGCAGTTACTCTGGGCTTCTAACCTATGGCTACACCTTC.

The V call is TRBV28, the J call TRBJ2-1; D possibly corresponds to TRBD1 (6 bases). V was clipped by 6 bases and J by 7 bases, with 13 bases between them. CDR3 length: 13 amino acids. Germline V gene data show CDR1 as MDHEN and CDR2 as SYDVKM. Here the CDR3 DNA reads TGTGCCAGCAGAGAACAGGGTAATAATGAGCAGTTCTTC. It specifies CASREQGNNEQFF.

The V call is TRBV9, the J call TRBJ2-1; 7 bases are a match to TRBD2. The CDR3 runs to 19 residues. V gave up 0 bases and J gave up 2 bases; unmatched junction bases: 14. Germline CDR1 SGDLS, CDR2 YYNGEE. For the CDR3, the DNA is TGTGCCAGCAGCGTAGTGGCGGGAGCTCACGGTGGGACCTACAATGAGCAGTTCTTC. Amino acid sequence: CASSVVAGAHGGTYNEQFF.

V and J are TRBV11-2 and TRBJ1-1; TRBD1 aligns across 11 bases. The CDR3 spans 16 residues. Germline values: CDR1 SGHAT, CDR2 FQNNGV. The V gene end was trimmed by 0 bases and the J gene end by 6 bases; junction bases not matched to a gene: 6. In DNA form, the CDR3 reads TGTGCCAGCAGCTTAGAGCTCGGGGGACAGGGGGCTGAAGCTTTCTTT. It translates to CASSLELGGQGAEAFF.

The chain has TRBV28 and TRBJ2-3, with TRBD2 matching 7 bases. The CDR3 has 14 residues. Trimming cost V 1 base and J 4 bases; bases outside gene matches: 2. CDR1 and CDR2 (germline): MDHEN, SYDVKM. CDR3 residues: CASSLSGRADTQYF. The DNA for the CDR3 is TGTGCCAGCAGTTTATCAGGGAGGGCAGATACGCAGTATTTT.

The chain uses TRBV5-8 and TRBJ1-2; no reliable D call. Germline values: CDR1 SGHTS, CDR2 YDEGEE. This CDR3 region has 14 residues. V was clipped by 2 bases and J by 8 bases, with 16 bases between them. The CDR3 region is CASSFFRSGGGYTF. The CDR3 coding sequence is TGTGCCAGCAGCTTTTTTCGGTCAGGAGGAGGCTACACCTTC.

The chain uses TRBV4-2 and TRBJ2-1; D might be TRBD1 or TRBD2, each matching 5 bases. The CDR3 spans 20 residues. V lost 4 bases to trimming and J lost 0 bases, with 25 bases between them. Germline V gene sequence: CDR1 LGHNA, CDR2 YNFKEQ. The CDR3 DNA reads TGTGCCAGCAGCCGTCGGCCGGGGCCCACTAGTACCAGCTCCTACAATGAGCAGTTCTTC. It encodes CASSRRPGPTSTSSYNEQFF.

This chain joins TRBV13 and TRBJ1-1; D remains ambiguous. CDR3 length: 16 amino acids. CDR1 and CDR2 from the germline V gene are PRHDT and FYEKMQ (reference sequence). V lost 4 bases and J lost 0, with 15 bases in between. In DNA, the CDR3 is TGTGCCAGCAGCTCATGGATCGAAACCATGAACACTGAAGCTTTCTTT. Translated, it gives CASSSWIETMNTEAFF.

The V call is TRBV5-6, the J call TRBJ2-2; D remains ambiguous. The germline V gene has CDR1 SGHDT and CDR2 YYEEEE. Deletions cut 3 bases from V and 5 bases from J, with 8 bases between. The CDR3 length is 13 residues. CDR3 in DNA: TGTGCCAGCAGCTGGCTGGCAACCGGGGAGCTGTTTTTT. The encoded protein is CASSWLATGELFF.